This is a list of T cell receptor beta chains from one sample in a study of shared clonotypes between healthy human individuals. Produced via immunoSEQ multiplex PCR; TCRdb's table is partial and in-frame only. The sample consists of 2.3 million or so clones, 90% to 95% of them appearing once. The sequenced sample consisted of naive CD4+ T cells from PBMCs. Receptors originate from a man between 18 and 35 years old in good health. Some clones in this sample may be carry-over from other donors' samples. Each CDR3 is given with its conserved first and last residue. Fields, in order: D gene, J gene, V gene, clone size, CDR3 protein, CDR3 DNA. D genes are given only for firm matches. Clone size is shown for a subset of rows, as once, few, many or a class of expanded clone.

TRBD1	TRBJ1-2	TRBV11-2	once	CASSLKRDRGYGYTF	TGTGCCAGCAGCTTGAAACGTGACAGGGGCTATGGCTACACCTTC
NA	TRBJ1-2	TRBV30	once	CAWSLKIYAHTF	TGTGCCTGGAGTCTAAAGATCTATGCTCACACCTTC
NA	TRBJ2-5	TRBV28	NA	CASSLRRQETQYF	TGTGCCAGCAGTTTACGCCGCCAAGAGACCCAGTACTTC
TRBD1	TRBJ1-2	TRBV5-1	NA	CASSLATGGDGYTF	TGCGCCAGCAGCTTGGCCACAGGGGGCGATGGCTACACCTTC
NA	TRBJ1-2	TRBV28	NA	CASSFGNYGYTF	TGTGCCAGCAGTTTTGGCAACTATGGCTACACCTTC
NA	TRBJ2-3	TRBV6-1	NA	CASSVDRSTDTQYF	TGTGCCAGCAGTGTGGACAGATCCACAGATACGCAGTATTTT
NA	TRBJ2-3	TRBV7-2	NA	CASSLGTSTDTQYF	TGTGCCAGCAGCTTAGGAACTAGCACAGATACGCAGTATTTT
NA	TRBJ2-7	TRBV5-1	NA	CASSRGDSNADEQYF	TGCGCCAGCAGCCGGGGGGACAGTAATGCCGACGAGCAGTACTTC
NA	TRBJ1-2	TRBV13	NA	CASSFRSEAYYGYTF	TGTGCCAGCAGCTTCCGGTCCGAAGCATACTATGGCTACACCTTC
TRBD2	TRBJ2-7	TRBV6-5	NA	CASSKTSGSLREQYF	TGTGCCAGCAGTAAGACTAGCGGGAGTTTACGCGAGCAGTACTTC
TRBD2	TRBJ2-2	TRBV28	NA	CASVGTGLAGGGELFF	TGTGCCAGCGTCGGCACGGGACTAGCGGGAGGGGGGGAGCTGTTTTTT
TRBD2	TRBJ2-1	TRBV28	NA	CASSLVVGGSRNEQFF	TGTGCCAGCAGTTTAGTTGTTGGCGGGAGTAGGAATGAGCAGTTCTTC
NA	TRBJ2-7	TRBV7-6	NA	CASSLSFGGPSSYEQYF	TGTGCCAGCAGCTTAAGTTTCGGCGGACCTAGCTCCTACGAGCAGTACTTC
NA	TRBJ2-5	TRBV7-2	NA	CASSPMGVRETQYF	TGTGCCAGCAGCCCCATGGGGGTTCGGGAGACCCAGTACTTC
NA	TRBJ2-5	TRBV5-1	NA	CASSTRTVQGTETQYF	TGCGCCAGCAGCACGCGGACGGTTCAGGGAACAGAGACCCAGTACTTC
NA	TRBJ2-1	TRBV11-3	NA	CASSFGRYSYNEQFF	TGTGCCAGCAGCTTCGGCAGGTACTCCTACAATGAGCAGTTCTTC
NA	TRBJ2-4	TRBV6-6	NA	CASSYGVGVMNIQYF	TGTGCCAGCAGTTACGGCGTGGGAGTCATGAACATTCAGTACTTC
NA	TRBJ2-1	TRBV11-2	NA	CASSSSTWDHNEQFF	TGTGCCAGCAGCTCCTCTACGTGGGACCACAATGAGCAGTTCTTC
NA	TRBJ2-4	TRBV9	NA	CASSDGVAKNIQYF	TGTGCCAGCAGCGATGGGGTAGCCAAAAACATTCAGTACTTC
TRBD1	TRBJ2-2	TRBV6-4	once	CASSDEGANTGELFF	TGTGCCAGCAGTGACGAGGGGGCAAACACCGGGGAGCTGTTTTTT
NA	TRBJ2-2	TRBV5-4	NA	CASRTNTGELFF	TGTGCCAGCAGAACGAACACCGGGGAGCTGTTTTTT
NA	TRBJ2-7	TRBV7-9	NA	CASSNRGWGSYEQYF	TGTGCCAGCAGCAACCGGGGCTGGGGCTCCTACGAGCAGTACTTC
NA	TRBJ2-5	TRBV25-1	NA	CASRGAKTQYF	TGTGCCTCCAGGGGCGCGAAGACCCAGTACTTC